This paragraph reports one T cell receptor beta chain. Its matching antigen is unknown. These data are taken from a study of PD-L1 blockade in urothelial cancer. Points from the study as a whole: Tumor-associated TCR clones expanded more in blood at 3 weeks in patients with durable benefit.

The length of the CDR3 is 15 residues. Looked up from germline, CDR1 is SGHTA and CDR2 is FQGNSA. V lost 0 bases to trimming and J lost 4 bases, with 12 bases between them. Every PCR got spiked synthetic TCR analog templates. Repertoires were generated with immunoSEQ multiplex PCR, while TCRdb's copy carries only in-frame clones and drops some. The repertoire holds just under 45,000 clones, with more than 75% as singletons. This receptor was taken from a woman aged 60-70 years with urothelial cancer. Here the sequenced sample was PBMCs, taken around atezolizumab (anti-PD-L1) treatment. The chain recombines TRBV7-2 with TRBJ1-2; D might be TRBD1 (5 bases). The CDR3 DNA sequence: TGTGCCAGCAGCTTAGCGGTCCCAGGGATCTATGGCTACACCTTC. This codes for CASSLAVPGIYGYTF. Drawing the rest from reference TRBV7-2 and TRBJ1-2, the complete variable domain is GAGVSQSPSNKVTEKGKDVELRCDPISGHTALYWYRQSLGQGLEFLIYFQGNSAPDKSGLPSDRFSAERTGGSVSTLTIQRTQQEDSAVYLCASSLAVPGIYGYTFGSGTRLTVV.